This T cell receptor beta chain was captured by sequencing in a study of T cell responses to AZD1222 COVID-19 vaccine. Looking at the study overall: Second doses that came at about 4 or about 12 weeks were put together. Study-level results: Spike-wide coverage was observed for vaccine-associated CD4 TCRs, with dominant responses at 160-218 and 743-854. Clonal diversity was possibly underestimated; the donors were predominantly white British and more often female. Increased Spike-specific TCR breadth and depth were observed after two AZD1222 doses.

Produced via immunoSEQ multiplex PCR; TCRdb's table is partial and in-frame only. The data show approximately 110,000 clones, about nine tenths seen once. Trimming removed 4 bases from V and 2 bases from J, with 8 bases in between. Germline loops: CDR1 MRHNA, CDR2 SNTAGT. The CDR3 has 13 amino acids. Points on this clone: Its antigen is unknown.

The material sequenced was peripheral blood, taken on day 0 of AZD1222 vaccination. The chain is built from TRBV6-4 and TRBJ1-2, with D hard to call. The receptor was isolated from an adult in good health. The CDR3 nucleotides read TGTGCCAGCAGTGCGGGAATAAACTATGGCTACACCTTC. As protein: CASSAGINYGYTF.